These T cell receptor beta chains were read from a single sample in a study of blood T cell repertoires in COVID-19. This table comes from immunoSEQ multiplex PCR, and its TCRdb copy is limited to in-frame clones, with some not included. The table shows about 140,000 clones, with 70% to 90% occurring only once. The sequenced sample was PBMCs or T cells enriched from blood (not recorded which). The receptors shown here come from a woman between 45 and 65 years old with acute COVID-19. Both conserved end residues are part of each CDR3. The D gene is left open where the match is weak. Rows give clone size only sometimes, using once, few, many, or a class for an expanded clone.

V gene	clone size	J gene	D gene	CDR3 protein	CDR3 DNA
TRBV5-6	-	TRBJ1-4	-	CASSLGAPGGTTNEKLFF	TGTGCCAGCAGCTTGGGAGCCCCAGGAGGAACAACTAATGAAAAACTGTTTTTT
TRBV11-2	-	TRBJ1-2	-	CASSFTDYGYTF	TGTGCCAGCAGCTTCACAGACTATGGCTACACCTTC
TRBV5-1	-	TRBJ2-7	TRBD1	CASSLSGQGVYEQYF	TGCGCCAGCAGCTTGTCGGGTCAGGGGGTGTACGAGCAGTACTTC
TRBV9	-	TRBJ2-1	TRBD2	CASSGRSGSIDEQFF	TGTGCCAGCAGCGGACGTAGCGGGAGCATCGATGAGCAGTTCTTC
TRBV30	-	TRBJ1-5	TRBD1	CAWSRTGPARQPQHF	TGTGCCTGGAGTAGGACAGGGCCTGCCCGCCAGCCCCAGCATTTT
TRBV7-9	-	TRBJ2-1	-	CASSLDTRGEQFF	TGTGCCAGCAGCTTAGATACGCGTGGTGAGCAGTTCTTC
TRBV5-1	-	TRBJ2-1	TRBD2	CASSLGLAGAGDEQFF	TGCGCCAGCAGCTTGGGACTAGCGGGAGCAGGCGATGAGCAGTTCTTC
TRBV11-3	-	TRBJ2-2	-	CASSKAAGELFF	TGTGCCAGCAGCAAGGCGGCCGGGGAGCTGTTTTTT
TRBV28	-	TRBJ1-2	TRBD1	CASRTGQLFFYTF	TGTGCCAGCAGGACGGGACAGCTTTTTTTCTACACCTTC
TRBV5-1	once	TRBJ2-1	-	CASSTGTYNEQFF	TGCGCCAGCAGCACAGGCACCTACAATGAGCAGTTCTTC
TRBV18	-	TRBJ2-1	TRBD2	CASSPRLAGRHNEQFF	TGTGCCAGCTCACCACGTCTAGCGGGACGCCACAATGAGCAGTTCTTC
TRBV7-9	-	TRBJ2-2	TRBD2	CASSLKLSWSGGPDGELFF	TGTGCCAGCAGCTTAAAGTTGAGTTGGTCGGGAGGGCCCGACGGGGAGCTGTTTTTT
TRBV30	-	TRBJ2-2	-	CAWTTGPGELFF	TGTGCCTGGACTACAGGGCCCGGGGAGCTGTTTTTT
TRBV25-1	-	TRBJ1-2	TRBD1	CASSDRDRVGYGYTF	TGTGCCAGCAGTGACCGGGACAGGGTTGGGTATGGCTACACCTTC
TRBV6-2/TRBV6-3	-	TRBJ2-3	-	CASSYSDSLDTQYF	TGTGCCAGCAGTTACTCGGACTCGCTAGATACGCAGTATTTT
TRBV7-2	-	TRBJ1-1	-	CASSHTGTQAFF	TGTGCCAGCAGCCATACAGGGACCCAAGCTTTCTTT
TRBV6-1	-	TRBJ1-2	-	CASSDPNSNYGYTF	TGTGCCAGCAGTGACCCCAATTCTAACTATGGCTACACCTTC
TRBV5-1	-	TRBJ2-5	TRBD2	CASTRLAGGQETQYF	TGCGCCAGCACCCGACTAGCGGGAGGTCAAGAGACCCAGTACTTC
TRBV11-1	-	TRBJ2-1	-	CASSSGLPYNEQFF	TGTGCCAGCAGCTCAGGACTACCCTACAATGAGCAGTTCTTC
TRBV11-2	-	TRBJ2-3	TRBD2	CASSLSNLAGNTQYF	TGTGCCAGCAGCTTGTCGAATTTAGCGGGCAATACGCAGTATTTT
TRBV2	-	TRBJ2-6	-	CATQAQSSGANVLTF	TGTGCCACCCAGGCCCAGAGCTCTGGGGCCAACGTCCTGACTTTC
TRBV7-8	-	TRBJ2-7	TRBD2	CASSLGSSGTSGSSYEQYF	TGTGCCAGCAGCTTAGGCTCTTCGGGGACTAGCGGCAGCTCCTACGAGCAGTACTTC
TRBV27	-	TRBJ2-7	TRBD1	CASSGQGSSYEQYF	TGTGCCAGCAGCGGACAGGGGAGCTCCTACGAGCAGTACTTC
TRBV7-2	once	TRBJ1-1	-	CASSFYPLPQNTEAFF	TGTGCCAGCAGCTTTTATCCCCTACCCCAGAACACTGAAGCTTTCTTT
TRBV29-1	-	TRBJ2-7	TRBD1	CSASTGGIYEQYF	TGCAGCGCCTCGACAGGGGGCATCTACGAGCAGTACTTC
TRBV6-5	once	TRBJ2-1	TRBD2	CASSYRLAVYNEQFF	TGTGCCAGCAGTTACCGGCTAGCGGTATACAATGAGCAGTTCTTC
TRBV5-4	-	TRBJ1-1	-	CASSLDQTSNTEAFF	TGTGCCAGCAGCTTGGATCAGACAAGTAACACTGAAGCTTTCTTT
TRBV3-1/TRBV3-2	-	TRBJ1-1	-	CASSQAGTMNTEAFF	TGTGCCAGCAGCCAAGCGGGAACTATGAACACTGAAGCTTTCTTT
TRBV19	once	TRBJ1-2	TRBD1	CASRRRTGGSDSYGYTF	TGTGCCAGTAGACGACGGACAGGGGGCTCCGATAGCTATGGCTACACCTTC
TRBV7-2	-	TRBJ2-3	-	CASSFLVEVTDTQYF	TGTGCCAGCAGCTTCCTAGTTGAGGTCACAGATACGCAGTATTTT
TRBV7-2	-	TRBJ1-2	-	CASSDRRGAVVGYTF	TGTGCCAGCAGCGACCGCCGGGGGGCGGTTGTTGGCTACACCTTC
TRBV10-3	once	TRBJ2-3	TRBD2	CAISEPTRLAGTSTDTQYF	TGTGCCATCAGTGAGCCGACCAGACTAGCGGGGACTAGCACAGATACGCAGTATTTT
TRBV28	once	TRBJ1-2	-	CATLDSGYGYTF	TGTGCCACCCTGGACAGCGGCTATGGCTACACCTTC
TRBV30	-	TRBJ1-2	-	CAQERPGVYGYTF	TGTGCCCAAGAGCGGCCTGGGGTCTATGGCTACACCTTC
TRBV11-3	-	TRBJ2-2	TRBD2	CASSPTPTAGGLFF	TGTGCCAGCAGCCCAACCCCCACAGCGGGAGGGCTGTTTTTT
TRBV7-8	-	TRBJ1-1	-	CASTSRLNTEAFF	TGTGCCAGCACCTCTAGATTGAACACTGAAGCTTTCTTT
TRBV11-2	-	TRBJ2-1	-	CASTMGGYNEQFF	TGTGCCAGCACTATGGGGGGCTACAATGAGCAGTTCTTC
TRBV7-8	once	TRBJ1-2	-	CASSLAPRGPGGYTF	TGTGCCAGCAGCTTAGCGCCGCGGGGACCTGGTGGCTACACCTTC
TRBV21-1	-	TRBJ1-5	-	CASSSRQVFLQPQHF	TGTGCCAGCAGCAGCCGACAGGTTTTTCTTCAGCCCCAGCATTTT
TRBV13	-	TRBJ1-1	-	CASSLGTGRPGAEAFF	TGTGCCAGCAGCTTGGGAACTGGACGGCCGGGGGCTGAAGCTTTCTTT
TRBV7-2	few	TRBJ2-3	TRBD2	CASSLGLAGVNTQYF	TGTGCCAGCAGCTTAGGGCTAGCGGGAGTGAATACGCAGTATTTT
TRBV28	-	TRBJ2-4	TRBD2	CATTTISGSFVF	TGTGCCACCACGACAATTAGCGGGAGCTTTGTCTTC
TRBV9	-	TRBJ2-2	-	CASSSLNTGELFF	TGTGCCAGCAGCTCGTTGAACACCGGGGAGCTGTTTTTT
TRBV9	-	TRBJ2-1	-	CASSAQSYNEQFF	TGTGCCAGCAGCGCCCAATCCTACAATGAGCAGTTCTTC
TRBV4-1	-	TRBJ2-4	-	CASSQGGGLAKNIQYF	TGCGCCAGCAGTCAGGGAGGGGGACTGGCCAAAAACATTCAGTACTTC